These 9 T cell receptor beta chains came from one sample sequenced in a study of OX40 agonist ivuxolimab in advanced cancers. The repertoire was sequenced with immunoSEQ multiplex PCR; TCRdb's copy has only in-frame clones and lacks some. The profile shows approximately 28,000 clones, approximately 85% of them singletons. The sample was CD4+ or CD8+ T cells sorted from blood, taken in a trial of the OX40 agonist ivuxolimab. These receptor sequences come from an adult with an advanced solid tumor such as melanoma, head and neck, liver or kidney cancer.

CDR3 DNA: TGTGCCAGCAGTGACGGGACGGGTGATGAAGCTTTCTTT. It translates to CASSDGTGDEAFF. This chain links TRBV6-1 with TRBJ1-1; the D gene is possibly TRBD1 (5 bases). V was pared by 3 bases and J by 7 bases, with 12 bases between. The CDR3 has 13 amino acids. Germline CDR1 and CDR2: MNHNS and SASEGT.

This chain links TRBV4-1 with TRBJ1-2; TRBD1 is a possible D gene (6 bases). Germline lookup yields CDR1 MGHRA and CDR2 YSYEKL. V was pared by 3 bases and J by 3 bases, with 11 bases between. The CDR3 loop spans 14 amino acids. This CDR3 is CASSQFPGDYGYTF. The DNA of the CDR3 is TGCGCCAGCAGCCAGTTTCCAGGGGACTATGGCTACACCTTC.

The rearrangement joins TRBV25-1 to TRBJ2-2, with D hard to call. The CDR3 has 13 residues. The V end was cut by 6 bases, the J end by 5 bases, with 10 bases between. Germline values: CDR1 MGHDK, CDR2 SYGVNS. The chain's CDR3 is CASSDTQTGELFF. In nucleotides, the CDR3 is TGTGCCAGCAGCGATACCCAAACCGGGGAGCTGTTTTTT.

The V gene is TRBV7-9, the J gene TRBJ1-5, with D perhaps TRBD1 (6 bases). The CDR3 is 15 residues long. The V gene's germline CDR1 is SEHNR and CDR2 FQNEAQ (reference sequence). Trimming removed 5 bases from V and 7 bases from J, with 18 bases in between. This CDR3 reads CASSPEGGLRQPQHF. The CDR3 DNA follows: TGTGCCAGCAGCCCAGAGGGGGGGCTACGACAGCCCCAGCATTTT.

This rearrangement joins TRBV30 to TRBJ2-7; 7 positions match TRBD1. J was trimmed by 0 bases and V by 0 bases; bases with no gene match: 2. Germline V gene data show CDR1 as GTSNPN and CDR2 as SVGIG (reference sequence). There are 14 residues in the CDR3. The DNA for the CDR3 is TGTGCCTGGAGTGTTGGGGACAGCTCCTACGAGCAGTACTTC. It encodes CAWSVGDSSYEQYF.

This clone showed up just once. The rearrangement joins TRBV6-4 to TRBJ2-1; 9 positions match TRBD2. CDR1 is MRHNA, CDR2 SNTAGT, per germline. The CDR3 has 17 residues. V gave up 4 bases and J gave up 4 bases; unmatched junction bases: 11. The CDR3 nucleotides read TGTGCCAGCAGTGCCTCCTTGACTAGCGGCCTTTACAATGAGCAGTTCTTC. Its protein product is CASSASLTSGLYNEQFF.

The gene calls are TRBV2 and TRBJ2-7; D may be TRBD2 (6 bases). The CDR3 loop spans 14 amino acids. V lost 3 bases and J lost 5, with 14 bases in between. Germline CDR1 reads SNHLY; CDR2 reads FYNNEI. CDR3 loop: CASSDYSIADEQYF. The CDR3 bases are TGTGCCAGCAGTGATTACTCAATAGCGGACGAGCAGTACTTC.

The chain couples TRBV7-9 to TRBJ1-2, with no clear D. From germline, CDR1 is SEHNR and CDR2 FQNEAQ (reference sequence). V was clipped by 0 bases and J by 0 bases, with 11 bases between them. This CDR3 is built from 16 residues. CDR3 sequence (DNA): TGTGCCAGCAGCTTAGCTGGGGAACCTACTAACTATGGCTACACCTTC. The encoded protein is CASSLAGEPTNYGYTF.

CDR3 nucleotide sequence: TGTGCCAGCAGCTTACCAGGACAGGGGCACGAGCAGTACTTC. Translation gives CASSLPGQGHEQYF. The rearrangement joins TRBV11-3 to TRBJ2-7; 9 bases map to TRBD1. Germline trimming cut 2 bases from V and 5 bases from J; bases unmatched to any gene: 4. The length of the CDR3 is 14 residues. CDR1 and CDR2 (germline): SGHNT, YENEEA.